This T cell receptor (beta chain) is drawn from a study of OX40 agonist ivuxolimab in advanced cancers. Overall study results and limits: It was also the case that some nonresponders had low normalized T-cell clonal expansion.

The V end was cut by 0 bases, the J end by 6 bases, with 7 bases between. Germline lookup yields CDR1 SGDLS and CDR2 YYNGEE. CDR3 length: 13 amino acids. TCRdb's table, derived via immunoSEQ multiplex PCR, lists solely in-frame clones and lacks some. This sample has tens of thousands of clones, with about 91% found just once. This clone has only a few counts. Antigen: not known. The receptor was derived from an adult with an advanced solid tumor such as melanoma, head and neck, liver or kidney cancer. Sequencing was performed on CD4+ or CD8+ T cells sorted from blood, taken in a trial of the OX40 agonist ivuxolimab. V and J are TRBV9 and TRBJ1-5; D gene unclear. Written as DNA, the CDR3 is TGTGCCAGCAGCGTAGGGGTGAGTCAGCCCCAGCATTTT. It codes for CASSVGVSQPQHF. The full variable domain, completed using reference TRBV9 and TRBJ1-5, is DSGVTQTPKHLITATGQRVTLRCSPRSGDLSVYWYQQSLDQGLQFLIQYYNGEERAKGNILERFSAQQFPDLHSELNLSSLELGDSALYFCASSVGVSQPQHFGDGTRLSIL.